What follows are 30 T cell receptor beta chains derived from one specimen sequenced in a study of blood T cell repertoires in COVID-19. Data came from immunoSEQ multiplex PCR; TCRdb stores just in-frame clones and leaves some out. The sample includes roughly 86,000 clones, 70% to 90% of them seen just once. Sequencing was performed on peripheral blood. Every receptor here comes from a woman aged 80 or older with COVID-19, enrolled during active disease.

The chain is built from TRBV11-2 and TRBJ2-3, with D possibly being TRBD2 (5 bases). Germline CDR1 and CDR2: SGHAT and FQNNGV. V lost 2 bases and J lost 0, with 9 bases in between. This CDR3 comprises 15 residues. CDR3 coding DNA: TGTGCCAGCAGCTTAATGGCGGGTAGCACAGATACGCAGTATTTT. It specifies CASSLMAGSTDTQYF.

V gene TRBV6-4 combines with J gene TRBJ2-3; tentative D call: TRBD2 (6 bases). V lost 6 bases and J lost 2, with 15 bases in between. The CDR3 covers 15 residues. Per germline, CDR1 MRHNA and CDR2 SNTAGT. CDR3: CASSRDGTFTDTQYF. CDR3 DNA sequence: TGTGCCAGCAGCCGAGACGGGACTTTCACAGATACGCAGTATTTT.

The V gene is TRBV2, the J gene TRBJ2-1; tentatively, D is TRBD1 (6 bases). CDR3 length: 14 residues. V lost 7 bases to trimming and J lost 4 bases, with 14 bases between them. Germline V lookup: CDR1 SNHLY, CDR2 FYNNEI. CDR3 sequence: CASKTGTPYNEQFF. CDR3 sequence (DNA): TGTGCCAGCAAAACCGGGACACCGTACAATGAGCAGTTCTTC.

This chain uses TRBV6-7 with TRBJ2-1; tentative D call: TRBD1 (5 bases). TRBV6-7 belongs to the ORF category, with a function that is uncertain. V lost 5 bases and J lost 1, with 18 bases in between. This CDR3 is 17 amino acids long. CDR3 loop: CASSGRQGLSSYNEQFF. CDR3 nucleotides: TGTGCCAGCAGTGGCCGGCAGGGTTTATCATCCTACAATGAGCAGTTCTTC.

This rearrangement joins TRBV7-9 to TRBJ2-7; D call uncertain. V shed 2 bases and J shed 6 bases, with 8 bases lying between them. In germline, CDR1 is SEHNR, CDR2 FQNEAQ (reference sequence). The CDR3 runs to 12 residues. The CDR3 loop is CASSLSGGEQYF. The CDR3 region has the DNA TGTGCCAGCAGCTTATCCGGTGGCGAGCAGTACTTC.

The rearrangement joins TRBV11-2 to TRBJ2-3; 14 bases are shared with TRBD2. Germline V lookup: CDR1 SGHAT, CDR2 FQNNGV. The CDR3 covers 17 residues. V dropped 2 bases and J dropped 5; count of bases not matched to a gene: 6. The DNA of the CDR3 is TGTGCCAGCAGCTTAAGGACTAGCGGGAGGTGGGGAGATACGCAGTATTTT. Residues: CASSLRTSGRWGDTQYF.

The V call is TRBV28, the J call TRBJ2-2, with TRBD1 matching 11 bases. V shed 6 bases and J 3 bases; nucleotides not matched to a gene: 12. CDR1 and CDR2 from the germline V gene are MDHEN and SYDVKM. The CDR3 loop spans 18 amino acids. CDR3 DNA sequence: TGTGCCAGCAGCTCCCTTACTGGGACAGGGGGTTACACCGGGGAGCTGTTTTTT. It codes for CASSSLTGTGGYTGELFF.

This chain connects TRBV11-3 to TRBJ2-3; maybe TRBD2 (6 bases). The CDR3 is 15 amino acids. Trimming stripped 5 bases from V and 0 bases from J, with 12 bases between. Germline CDR1 is SGHNT and CDR2 is YENEEA. CDR3 residues: CASSAMGGSTDTQYF. In DNA, the CDR3 is TGTGCCAGCAGCGCCATGGGGGGAAGCACAGATACGCAGTATTTT.

This chain joins TRBV27 and TRBJ2-2; 11 bases fit TRBD2. The CDR3 totals 16 residues. V was clipped by 6 bases and J by 2 bases; unmatched bases: 5. Per the germline V gene, CDR1 is MNHEY and CDR2 is SMNVEV (reference sequence). The chain's CDR3 is CASRLSGGGNTGELFF. CDR3 in DNA: TGTGCCAGCAGGCTTAGCGGGGGGGGAAACACCGGGGAGCTGTTTTTT.

The rearrangement uses TRBV7-6 and TRBJ1-1, with a tentative D call TRBD1 (6 bases). The germline V and J ends were trimmed by 3 bases and 5 bases, with 13 bases remaining between them. This CDR3 is 14 amino acids long. The germline V gene has CDR1 SGHVS and CDR2 FNYEAQ. In DNA, the CDR3 is TGTGCCAGCAGCTTTCAGGGGCGGGGGACTGAAGCTTTCTTT. The encoded protein is CASSFQGRGTEAFF.

This rearrangement joins TRBV13 to TRBJ1-6, with 10 nucleotides matching TRBD1. J lost 7 bases, V lost 3 bases, and 3 bases had no gene match. Germline lookup yields CDR1 PRHDT and CDR2 FYEKMQ (reference sequence). This CDR3 has 15 amino acids. The CDR3 here is CASSLGQGLNSPLHF. The CDR3, as DNA: TGTGCCAGCAGCTTGGGACAGGGGCTAAATTCACCCCTCCACTTT.

The chain recombines TRBV6-5 with TRBJ2-1; 15 positions match TRBD2. CDR1 and CDR2 (germline): MNHEY, SVGAGI. V dropped 10 bases and J dropped 6; count of bases not matched to a gene: 4. The CDR3 totals 14 residues. The CDR3 loop reads CAIRTSGGVNEQFF. The CDR3 DNA sequence: TGTGCCATTCGGACTAGCGGGGGGGTCAATGAGCAGTTCTTC.

This clone was recorded only once. This chain links TRBV7-9 with TRBJ2-7, with a weak D call TRBD1 (5 bases). The germline V gene has CDR1 SEHNR and CDR2 FQNEAQ (reference sequence). This CDR3 has 13 residues. The ends were cut back, 3 bases at V and 3 bases at J, with 9 bases in the middle. The CDR3 DNA sequence: TGTGCCAGCAGCTTTGCAGGGTTCTACGAGCAGTACTTC. This codes for CASSFAGFYEQYF.

The chain joins TRBV30 to TRBJ2-1; 10 bases line up with TRBD2. In germline, CDR1 is GTSNPN, CDR2 SVGIG (reference sequence). This CDR3 is 15 amino acids long. With 4 bases clipped from V and 4 bases from J, the junction kept 7 bases outside the gene matches. DNA for the CDR3: TGTGCCTGGACAAGGACTAGCGGACTGTACAATGAGCAGTTCTTC. Residues: CAWTRTSGLYNEQFF.

DNA of the CDR3: TGTGCCAGCAGCCATAGGGACAGTGATAATGAAAAACTGTTTTTT. Protein product: CASSHRDSDNEKLFF. The chain has TRBV7-9 and TRBJ1-4; 7 bases map to TRBD1. This CDR3 contains 15 residues. Germline CDR1 is SEHNR and CDR2 is FQNEAQ (reference sequence). After removal of 5 bases from V and 4 bases from J, the junction contained 7 bases not matched to a gene.

The rearrangement links TRBV11-3 to TRBJ2-7; possible D gene TRBD2, 5 bases. Deletions cut 2 bases from V and 5 bases from J, with 19 bases between. Germline-derived CDR1 and CDR2 are SGHNT and YENEEA. The CDR3 is 16 residues long. The CDR3 DNA reads TGTGCCAGCAGCTTACGGGGTGTGACGGGATTGGACGAGCAGTACTTC. Translation: CASSLRGVTGLDEQYF. Filled out from reference TRBV11-3 and TRBJ2-7, the complete variable domain reads EAGVVQSPRYKIIEKKQPVAFWCNPISGHNTLYWYLQNLGQGPELLIRYENEEAVDDSQLPKDRFSAERLKGVDSTLKIQPAELGDSAVYLCASSLRGVTGLDEQYFGPGTRLTVT.

The rearrangement joins TRBV6-2 or TRBV6-3 to TRBJ2-5, with 10 bases identical to TRBD2. The CDR3 runs to 17 residues. Germline V CDR1 and CDR2: MNHEY, SVGEGT. V lost 0 bases, J lost 3 bases, and 7 bases stayed unmatched. The CDR3 spells CASSYSKRGGQKETQYF. The DNA for the CDR3 is TGTGCCAGCAGTTACTCGAAGCGGGGGGGCCAAAAAGAGACCCAGTACTTC.

The chain couples TRBV7-2 to TRBJ2-7, with 8 nucleotides matching TRBD1. The CDR3 runs 16 residues. Trimming at V came to 4 bases and at J to 1 base, leaving 9 bases not matched to a gene. The germline gives CDR1 SGHTA, CDR2 FQGNSA. CDR3 residues: CASSWRGRTGSYEQYF. The CDR3 bases are TGTGCCAGCAGCTGGAGAGGAAGGACAGGGTCCTACGAGCAGTACTTC.

The V gene is TRBV28, the J gene TRBJ2-7, with D unclear. V dropped 3 bases and J dropped 3 bases, with 3 bases sitting between them. Per germline, CDR1 MDHEN and CDR2 SYDVKM. The CDR3 consists of 11 residues. The CDR3 DNA is TGTGCCAGCAGTTTTATCTACGAGCAGTACTTC. Amino acids: CASSFIYEQYF.

This clone was seen more than once but under ten times. This chain joins TRBV5-4 and TRBJ2-5; the match to TRBD1 covers 8 bases. Germline CDR1 reads SGHNT; CDR2 reads YYREEE (reference sequence). The CDR3 loop spans 15 amino acids. V lost 1 base to trimming and J lost 1 base; unmatched junction nucleotides: 3. The CDR3 sequence is CASSLSTGGQETQYF. In nucleotides, the CDR3 is TGTGCCAGCAGCTTGTCCACAGGGGGCCAAGAGACCCAGTACTTC.

CDR3 sequence (DNA): TGTGCCAGCAGCTTAATGACAGCTCAAGAGACCCAGTACTTC. It translates to CASSLMTAQETQYF. The rearrangement uses TRBV7-9 and TRBJ2-5; D is possibly TRBD1 (5 bases). Trimming left V 2 bases short and J 2 bases short, with 9 bases between. Germline CDR1 and CDR2: SEHNR and FQNEAQ (reference sequence). The CDR3 is 14 residues long.

The gene calls are TRBV11-2 and TRBJ1-1; 7 positions agree with TRBD1. This CDR3 has 13 amino acids. Germline-derived CDR1 and CDR2 are SGHAT and FQNNGV. V was clipped by 5 bases and J by 11 bases; unmatched bases: 11. The CDR3 DNA reads as TGTGCCAGCAGCCCCTGGGACAGAAAGATTGCTTTCTTT. It yields the protein CASSPWDRKIAFF.

The J gene is TRBJ1-4, the V gene TRBV6-5; D remains unclear. The germline gives CDR1 MNHEY, CDR2 SVGAGI. V was shortened by 5 bases and J by 6 bases, with 13 bases between the two germline ends. CDR3 length: 14 amino acids. The CDR3 DNA reads as TGTGCCAGCAGTCCACTAGGATGGGATGAAAAACTGTTTTTT. It translates to CASSPLGWDEKLFF.

This chain links TRBV7-3 with TRBJ2-3; 8 bases align to TRBD2. There are 16 residues in the CDR3. Germline V CDR1 and CDR2: SGHTA, FQGTGA. The trim removed 2 bases at V and 3 bases at J, leaving 7 bases unmatched. The CDR3 nucleotides read TGTGCCAGCAGCTTATCTGCCGGGGGGGTGACAGATACGCAGTATTTT. It is translated as CASSLSAGGVTDTQYF. The full variable domain, with the rest looked up from reference TRBV7-3 and TRBJ2-3, is GAGVSQTPSNKVTEKGKYVELRCDPISGHTALYWYRQSLGQGPEFLIYFQGTGAADDSGLPNDRFFAVRPEGSVSTLKIQRTERGDSAVYLCASSLSAGGVTDTQYFGPGTRLTVL.

The chain has TRBV9 and TRBJ2-7; D may be TRBD1 (7 bases). The CDR3 is 14 amino acids. The germline V gene has CDR1 SGDLS and CDR2 YYNGEE. Trimming left V 3 bases short and J 3 bases short, with 13 bases between. CDR3 bases: TGTGCCAGCAGCGAGGGGGCCGGGGGCTACGAGCAGTACTTC. This sequence encodes CASSEGAGGYEQYF.

The chain uses TRBV5-1 and TRBJ1-1, with D maybe TRBD1 (5 bases). The CDR3 has 13 residues. Germline V CDR1 and CDR2: SGHRS, YFSETQ. V lost 3 bases to trimming and J lost 4 bases, with 10 bases between them. The CDR3 here is CASSSQGGTEAFF. For the CDR3, the DNA is TGCGCCAGCAGCTCCCAGGGAGGCACTGAAGCTTTCTTT.

A single count supports this clone. CDR3 DNA: TGTGCCAGCAGTTCGCCCGCGGGAGGGCCTTCCTACGAGCAGTACTTC. This sequence encodes CASSSPAGGPSYEQYF. This chain joins TRBV28 and TRBJ2-7; 9 bases line up with TRBD2. Unmatched junction bases numbered 8, after V lost 4 bases and J lost 1 base. The CDR3 contains 16 residues. Per germline, CDR1 MDHEN and CDR2 SYDVKM.

The V call is TRBV4-1, the J call TRBJ2-1; TRBD2 aligns across 15 bases. Germline CDR1 MGHRA, CDR2 YSYEKL. V lost 1 base, J lost 4 bases, and 5 bases stayed unmatched. CDR3 size: 18 residues. The DNA of the CDR3 is TGCGCCAGCAGCCAAGGCCGCGGACTAGCGGGGGGGTACAATGAGCAGTTCTTC. The encoded protein is CASSQGRGLAGGYNEQFF.

The chain combines TRBV28 with TRBJ1-2, with a possible D match to TRBD1 (5 bases). V was trimmed by 5 bases and J by 4 bases, leaving 17 bases between them. Germline V lookup: CDR1 MDHEN, CDR2 SYDVKM. This CDR3 is 15 amino acids long. The CDR3 protein is CASSVRGGETYGYTF. CDR3 bases: TGTGCCAGCAGTGTGCGGGGGGGTGAGACCTATGGCTACACCTTC.

This clone showed up just a few times. This chain uses TRBV19 with TRBJ1-1; 8 nucleotides line up with TRBD1. CDR3 size: 16 residues. CDR1 LNHDA and CDR2 SQIVND come from the germline V gene (reference sequence). V shed 5 bases and J 0 bases; nucleotides not matched to a gene: 8. The chain's CDR3 is CASSFSPGQVNTEAFF. In nucleotides, the CDR3 is TGTGCCAGTAGTTTCTCTCCGGGACAGGTGAACACTGAAGCTTTCTTT.